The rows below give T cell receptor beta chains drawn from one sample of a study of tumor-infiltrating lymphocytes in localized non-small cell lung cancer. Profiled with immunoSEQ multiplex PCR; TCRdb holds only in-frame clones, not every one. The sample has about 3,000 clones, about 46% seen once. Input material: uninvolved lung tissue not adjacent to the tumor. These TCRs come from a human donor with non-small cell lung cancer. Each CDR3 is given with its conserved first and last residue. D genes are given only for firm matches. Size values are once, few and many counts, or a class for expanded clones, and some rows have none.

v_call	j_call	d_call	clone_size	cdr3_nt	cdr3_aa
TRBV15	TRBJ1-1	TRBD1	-	TGTGCCACCAGTAGATCGAGGGGGCAAGGAACTGAAGCTTTCTTT	CATSRSRGQGTEAFF
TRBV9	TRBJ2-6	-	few	TGTGCCAGCAGCCCCGTCTCTGGGGCCAACGTCCTGACTTTC	CASSPVSGANVLTF
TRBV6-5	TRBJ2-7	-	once	TGTGCCAGCAGGCCCGACGGTAGCTACGAGCAGTACTTC	CASRPDGSYEQYF
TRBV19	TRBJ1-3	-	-	TGTGCCAGTAGTATAGCGGACAGCTACTCTGGAAACACCATATATTTT	CASSIADSYSGNTIYF
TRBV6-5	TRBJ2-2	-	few	TGTGCCAGCACCCATGCGGGGGAGCTGTTTTTT	CASTHAGELFF
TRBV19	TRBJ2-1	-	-	TGTGCCAGTAGTATGGTTGAAGGGCCGGAGCAGTTCTTC	CASSMVEGPEQFF
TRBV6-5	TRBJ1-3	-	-	TGTGCCAGCAGTTCCTCGTCTCGTGGAAACACCATATATTTT	CASSSSSRGNTIYF
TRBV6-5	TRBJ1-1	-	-	TGTGCCAGCAGTTACTCGATCATCCTGGGCACTGAAGCTTTCTTT	CASSYSIILGTEAFF
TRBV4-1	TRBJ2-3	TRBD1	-	TGCGCCAGCAGCCAACCGGGGACAGGCACAGATACGCAGTATTTT	CASSQPGTGTDTQYF
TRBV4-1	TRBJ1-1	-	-	TGCGCCAGCAGCAGGGGCACTGAAGCTTTCTTT	CASSRGTEAFF
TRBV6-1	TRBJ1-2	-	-	TGTGCCAGCAGTGATTGGGTCGACTATGGCTACACCTTC	CASSDWVDYGYTF
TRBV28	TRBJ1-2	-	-	TGTGCCAGCAGTCTGTACGGGACGGCGTCCTATGGCTACACCTTC	CASSLYGTASYGYTF
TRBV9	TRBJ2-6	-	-	TGTGCCAGCAGAGAGGGGCCTGGGGCCAACGTCCTGACTTTC	CASREGPGANVLTF
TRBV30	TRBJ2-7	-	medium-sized	TGTGCCTGGAGTGTAGGTCTAGGAATGAACCCCGAGCAGTACTTC	CAWSVGLGMNPEQYF
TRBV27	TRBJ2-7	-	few	TGTGCCAGCAGTCCCTGGGGGTTCATCGGCGAGCAGTACTTC	CASSPWGFIGEQYF
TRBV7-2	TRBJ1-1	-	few	TGTGCCAGCAGCCGAGGGGACACTGAAGCTTTCTTT	CASSRGDTEAFF
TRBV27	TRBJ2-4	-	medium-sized	TGTGCCAGCAGTTTTAAGGTGGGAGCCACCAAAAACATTCAGTACTTC	CASSFKVGATKNIQYF
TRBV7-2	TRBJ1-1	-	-	TGTGCCAGCAGCTTAATGGGGGTTGAAGCTTTCTTT	CASSLMGVEAFF
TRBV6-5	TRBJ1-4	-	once	TGTGCCAGCAGCCGCTCACAGCCGGAAAAACTGTTTTTT	CASSRSQPEKLFF
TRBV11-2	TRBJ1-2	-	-	TGTGCCAGCAGCCCGGGACAAGACTATGGCTACACCTTC	CASSPGQDYGYTF
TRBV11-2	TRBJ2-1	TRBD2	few	TGTGCCAGCAGCTTGGGGACTAGCGGGTACTCCTACAATGAGCAGTTCTTC	CASSLGTSGYSYNEQFF
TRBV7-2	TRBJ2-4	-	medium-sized	TGTGCCAGATCCCCCCTCCTGCTGGTGCAAAACATTCAGTACTTC	CARSPLLLVQNIQYF
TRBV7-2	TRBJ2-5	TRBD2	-	TGTGCCAGCAGCCCCGCCCCCAGCGGGGGGATTTCTCAAGAGACCCAGTACTTC	CASSPAPSGGISQETQYF
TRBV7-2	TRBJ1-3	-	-	TGTGCCAGCAGCTTATATGGAAACACCATATATTTT	CASSLYGNTIYF
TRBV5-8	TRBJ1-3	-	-	TGTGCCAGCAGCTTGGGACATACTGGAAACACCATATATTTT	CASSLGHTGNTIYF
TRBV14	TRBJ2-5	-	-	TGTGCCAGCAGCCAAGCCCCCCAAGAGACCCAGTACTTC	CASSQAPQETQYF
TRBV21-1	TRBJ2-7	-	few	TGTCCGAGGGGCTTCCACGAGCAGTACTTC	CPRGFHEQYF
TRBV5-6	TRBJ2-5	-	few	TGTGCCAGCAGCTTGAACTCAGGGGGGCAAGAGACCCAGTACTTC	CASSLNSGGQETQYF
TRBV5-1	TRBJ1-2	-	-	TGCGCCAGCAGATCCCTAGGACAGAGGCAGGGCTACACCTTC	CASRSLGQRQGYTF
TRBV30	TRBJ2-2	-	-	TGTGCCTGGAGTGTACGAACCGGGGAGCTGTTTTTT	CAWSVRTGELFF
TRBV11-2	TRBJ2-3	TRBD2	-	TGTGCCAGCAGCGGACTAGCTTTCGGGGGGAGCACAGATACGCAGTATTTT	CASSGLAFGGSTDTQYF
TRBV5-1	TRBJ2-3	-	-	TGCGCCAGCAGCTTGGAGCGACCACCCAGCCCAGATACGCAGTATTTT	CASSLERPPSPDTQYF
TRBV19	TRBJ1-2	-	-	TGTGCCAGTAGTCCGGGGTCCTCACGGGCCTATGGCTACACCTTC	CASSPGSSRAYGYTF
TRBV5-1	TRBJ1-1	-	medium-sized	TGCGCCAGCAGCTTGGCCGCTCAACAGGGCGGGAACACTGAAGCTTTCTTT	CASSLAAQQGGNTEAFF
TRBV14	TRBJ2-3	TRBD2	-	TGTGCCAGCAGCCAAGGGTCGGGAGGGTCGTCAGATACGCAGTATTTT	CASSQGSGGSSDTQYF
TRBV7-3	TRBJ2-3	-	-	TGTGCCAGCAGCTCGGACCCCAATTCACGGATAGATACGCAGTATTTT	CASSSDPNSRIDTQYF
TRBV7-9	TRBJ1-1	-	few	TGTGCCAGCAGCTCCCTGGGCGTAGAAGCTTTCTTT	CASSSLGVEAFF